A selection of T cell receptor beta chains follows, all from one sample in a study of human T cells and chemical hapten exposure. In TCRdb, the RACE reads were re-called with MiXCR into one record per CDR3 protein. The sample lists some 57,000 distinct CDR3 sequences, about 10% occurring once. Sequences were derived from whole blood, sampled in connection with sensitization to the hapten diphenylcyclopropenone (DPC). Source of these receptors: a woman in her forties or fifties with alopecia areata. Some clones in this sample may be carry-over from other donors' samples. Each CDR3 is given with its conserved first and last residue. The order of the fields is J gene, clone size, V gene, D gene, CDR3 DNA, CDR3 protein. The D gene is left open where the match is weak. Expanded clones get a size class; other rows say once, few or many, or leave the size out.

TRBJ2-5 - TRBV5-1 - TGCGCCAGCAGCAGAGGGACTTCCGAAGAGACCCAGTACTTC CASSRGTSEETQYF
TRBJ1-2 many TRBV7-2 - TGTGCCAGCAGCTTGGACAGACCCTATGGCTACACCTTC CASSLDRPYGYTF
TRBJ2-7 many TRBV28 - TGTGCCAGCTGCCTGGGCCCCAGCTCCTACGAGCAGTACTTC CASCLGPSSYEQYF
TRBJ2-5 many TRBV5-4 TRBD1 TGTGCCAGCAGCTTTAGGACAGGGACAACCCAAGAGACCCAGTACTTC CASSFRTGTTQETQYF
TRBJ2-2 many TRBV6-2/TRBV6-3 - TGTGCCAGCAGTTACTCAGCCGGGGAGCTGTTTTTT CASSYSAGELFF
TRBJ2-7 few TRBV5-4 - TGTGCCAGCAGCCCCGGCCTCGGTCAGTCCTACGAGCAGTACTTC CASSPGLGQSYEQYF
TRBJ1-4 many TRBV7-9 - TGTGCCAGCAGCCCGGGCCAGGGTCCTAATGAAAAACTGTTTTTT CASSPGQGPNEKLFF
TRBJ1-6 many TRBV7-2 - TGTGCCAGCAGCTCCCTGACAGCTCCTAATTCACCCCTCCACTTT CASSSLTAPNSPLHF
TRBJ2-3 - TRBV29-1 - TGCAGCCCCTCTCACAAAGATACGCAGTATTTT CSPSHKDTQYF
TRBJ1-1 - TRBV6-5 - TGTGCCAGCAGTTCGCCCAAATACAGGGTTCTTAACACTGAAGCTTTCTTT CASSSPKYRVLNTEAFF
TRBJ1-3 few TRBV2 - TGTGCCAGCAGTGAGGAGGGACCTGGAAACACCATATATTTT CASSEEGPGNTIYF
TRBJ1-4 few TRBV11-2 - TGTGCCAGCAGCTTAGAATTTGTAGGAAAACTGTTTTTT CASSLEFVGKLFF